The 5 T cell receptor beta chains presented below share a single source sample, sequenced in a study of response to subunit inactivated influenza vaccine. TCRdb fed the RT-PCR reads into MiXCR, producing one record per CDR3 protein. The sample has some 500,000 distinct CDR3 sequences; about 25% are singletons. The material was CD4+ T cells sorted from PBMCs, obtained roughly 5 days after vaccination. The receptors here all came from a man aged 45-65 years who received an inactivated influenza vaccine.

The table lists this clonotype with a few counts. V gene TRBV20-1 combines with J gene TRBJ2-5; TRBD2 matches at 13 bases. CDR3 length: 15 residues. The germline V gene encodes CDR1 DFQATT and CDR2 SNEGSKA (reference sequence). V was pared by 6 bases and J by 5 bases, with 9 bases of the junction left unmatched. The DNA of the CDR3 is TGCAGTGCCCCCGCACTAGCGGGAGGGCGGGAGACCCAGTACTTC. This codes for CSAPALAGGRETQYF.

This chain joins TRBV7-8 and TRBJ2-5, with D possibly being TRBD1 or TRBD2 (5 bases each). The V gene's germline CDR1 is SGHVS and CDR2 FQNEAQ. The V end lost 5 bases, the J end lost 1 base, and 17 bases lay between the germline ends. The CDR3 covers 16 residues. The CDR3 loop reads CASSPMGVSFQETQYF. The CDR3 nucleotides are TGTGCCAGCAGCCCAATGGGGGTATCGTTCCAAGAGACCCAGTACTTC.

This clonotype has only a few counts. V usage is TRBV20-1 and J usage is TRBJ1-1; D perhaps matches TRBD1 (5 bases). CDR3 size: 13 residues. Germline loops: CDR1 DFQATT, CDR2 SNEGSKA (reference sequence). Trimming pared 6 bases from V and 2 bases from J, leaving 13 bases between. CDR3 in amino acids: CSAQRGSNTEAFF. The CDR3 DNA follows: TGCAGTGCCCAGAGGGGCAGTAACACTGAAGCTTTCTTT.

This clonotype was seen a handful of times. The chain is built from TRBV15 and TRBJ2-1; 8 bases line up with TRBD1. The CDR3 covers 13 residues. V lost 5 bases, J lost 8 bases, and 5 bases stayed unmatched. Looked up from germline, CDR1 is LNHNV and CDR2 is YYDKDF (reference sequence). The CDR3 is CATSGDRRDEQFF. The CDR3, as DNA: TGTGCCACCAGCGGGGACAGGAGAGATGAGCAGTTCTTC.

J is TRBJ2-1 and V is TRBV6-5; 9 bases match TRBD1. The CDR3 is made up of 16 amino acids. V trimming: 2 bases; J trimming: 1 base; junction bases outside the gene matches: 3. Looked up from germline, CDR1 is MNHEY and CDR2 is SVGAGI. Here the CDR3 DNA reads TGTGCCAGCAGTTACACCGGGACAGGGTCCTACAATGAGCAGTTCTTC. It specifies CASSYTGTGSYNEQFF.